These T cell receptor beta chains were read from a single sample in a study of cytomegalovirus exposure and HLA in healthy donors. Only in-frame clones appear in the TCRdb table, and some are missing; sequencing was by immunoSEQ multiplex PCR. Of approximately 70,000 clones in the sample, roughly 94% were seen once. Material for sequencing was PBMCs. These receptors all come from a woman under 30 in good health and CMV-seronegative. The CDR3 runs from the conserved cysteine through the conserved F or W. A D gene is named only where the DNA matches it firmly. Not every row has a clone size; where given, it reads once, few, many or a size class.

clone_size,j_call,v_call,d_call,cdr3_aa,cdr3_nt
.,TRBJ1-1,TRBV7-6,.,CASSLAGQPTEAFF,TGTGCCAGCAGCTTAGCAGGACAACCAACAGAAGCTTTCTTT
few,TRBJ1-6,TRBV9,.,CASSQGSSYNSPLHF,TGTGCCAGCTCCCAGGGGAGCTCCTATAATTCACCCCTCCACTTT
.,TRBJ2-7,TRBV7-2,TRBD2,CASSPSGSGGREQYF,TGTGCCAGCAGCCCCAGTGGCAGCGGGGGCCGGGAGCAGTACTTC
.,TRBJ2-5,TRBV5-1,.,CASSLRGGDQETQYF,TGCGCCAGCAGCTTGAGAGGGGGGGACCAAGAGACCCAGTACTTC
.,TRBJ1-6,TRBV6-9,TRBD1,CASRLRPGQGVGLNSPLHF,TGTGCCAGCAGGTTAAGACCGGGACAGGGAGTAGGGTTGAATTCACCCCTCCACTTT
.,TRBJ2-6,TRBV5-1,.,CASSLTVSGANVLTF,TGCGCCAGCAGCTTGACGGTCTCTGGGGCCAACGTCCTGACTTTC
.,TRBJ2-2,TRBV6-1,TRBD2,CASSEERGLAGSNTGELFF,TGTGCCAGCAGTGAAGAGAGAGGGCTAGCGGGGTCGAACACCGGGGAGCTGTTTTTT
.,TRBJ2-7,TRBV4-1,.,CASSQEPGYEQYF,TGCGCCAGCAGCCAAGAACCGGGCTACGAGCAGTACTTC
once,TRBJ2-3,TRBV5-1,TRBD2,CASRLAGEFTDTQYF,TGCGCCAGCAGACTAGCGGGGGAGTTCACAGATACGCAGTATTTT
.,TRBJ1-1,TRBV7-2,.,CASSPGQIMNTEAFF,TGTGCCAGCAGCCCCGGACAGATTATGAACACTGAAGCTTTCTTT
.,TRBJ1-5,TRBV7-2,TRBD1,CASSPGQGSQPQHF,TGTGCCAGCAGCCCGGGACAGGGAAGTCAGCCCCAGCATTTT
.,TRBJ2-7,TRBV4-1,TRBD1,CASSQVDRESYEQYF,TGCGCCAGCAGCCAAGTAGACAGGGAAAGCTACGAGCAGTACTTC
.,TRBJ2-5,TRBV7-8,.,CASSLGGPQETQYF,TGTGCCAGCAGCTTGGGGGGACCCCAAGAGACCCAGTACTTC
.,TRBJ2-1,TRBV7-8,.,CASRSFPPGYNEQFF,TGTGCCAGCAGGTCCTTCCCTCCGGGTTACAATGAGCAGTTCTTC
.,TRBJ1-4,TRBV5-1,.,CASSWDGSEKLFF,TGCGCCAGCAGCTGGGACGGGAGTGAAAAACTGTTTTTT
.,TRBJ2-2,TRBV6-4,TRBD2,CASSPSGGQTGELFF,TGTGCCAGCAGTCCTAGCGGGGGCCAAACCGGGGAGCTGTTTTTT
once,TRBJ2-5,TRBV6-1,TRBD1,CASSDYTGGVETQYF,TGTGCCAGCAGTGATTATACAGGGGGCGTAGAGACCCAGTACTTC
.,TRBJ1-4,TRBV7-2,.,CASSISPGRKLFF,TGTGCCAGCAGCATTTCACCCGGGAGAAAACTGTTTTTT
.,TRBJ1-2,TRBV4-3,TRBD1,CASSQKGTGGSDGYTF,TGCGCCAGCAGCCAAAAAGGGACAGGGGGATCGGATGGCTACACCTTC
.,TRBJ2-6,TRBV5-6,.,CASSLLPGTGANVLTF,TGTGCCAGCAGCTTGTTACCCGGTACTGGGGCCAACGTCCTGACTTTC
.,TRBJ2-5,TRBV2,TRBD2,CASSVLAGARGETQYF,TGTGCCAGCAGTGTGCTAGCGGGGGCCCGGGGGGAGACCCAGTACTTC
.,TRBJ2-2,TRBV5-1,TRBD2,CASSLTKLLAIYTGELFF,TGCGCCAGCAGCTTGACTAAGTTACTAGCGATCTATACCGGGGAGCTGTTTTTT
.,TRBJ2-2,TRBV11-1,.,CASSFVQGNTGELFF,TGTGCCAGCAGCTTCGTACAGGGTAACACCGGGGAGCTGTTTTTT
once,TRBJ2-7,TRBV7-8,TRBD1,CASSQDRGMFEQYF,TGTGCCAGCAGCCAGGACAGGGGGATGTTCGAGCAGTACTTC
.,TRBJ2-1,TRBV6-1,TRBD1,CASSLRQGAVNEQFF,TGTGCCAGCAGTCTTAGACAGGGGGCGGTGAATGAGCAGTTCTTC
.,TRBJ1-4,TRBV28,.,CASSLMTAWTARADEKLFF,TGTGCCAGCAGTTTAATGACCGCTTGGACCGCCAGGGCCGATGAAAAACTGTTTTTT
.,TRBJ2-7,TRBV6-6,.,CASSYPSYEQYF,TGTGCCAGCAGTTACCCGTCCTACGAGCAGTACTTC
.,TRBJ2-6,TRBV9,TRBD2,CASSVGGEAGANVLTF,TGTGCCAGCAGCGTGGGAGGGGAGGCTGGGGCCAACGTCCTGACTTTC
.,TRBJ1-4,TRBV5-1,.,CASSLSPAVGRYGEGEKLFF,TGCGCCAGCAGCTTGAGCCCTGCTGTGGGCCGGTACGGGGAAGGAGAAAAACTGTTTTTT
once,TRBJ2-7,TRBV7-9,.,CASSLPGLPTTTDF,TGTGCCAGCAGCCTTCCGGGACTGCCGACCACTACGGACTTC
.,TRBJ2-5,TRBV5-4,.,CASSPRIAGQETQYF,TGTGCCAGCAGCCCGAGAATCGCGGGGCAAGAGACCCAGTACTTC
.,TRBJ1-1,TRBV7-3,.,CASSFGGRGETEAFF,TGTGCCAGCAGCTTTGGGGGGAGGGGAGAAACTGAAGCTTTCTTT
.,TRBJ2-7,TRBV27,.,CASSLTSSYEQYF,TGTGCCAGCAGTTTGACTAGTTCCTACGAGCAGTACTTC
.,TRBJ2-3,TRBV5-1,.,CASSIGGLTDTQYF,TGCGCCAGCAGCATCGGGGGTCTCACAGATACGCAGTATTTT
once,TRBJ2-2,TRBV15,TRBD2,CATRALAGVHTGELFF,TGTGCCACCAGAGCCCTAGCGGGGGTGCACACCGGGGAGCTGTTTTTT
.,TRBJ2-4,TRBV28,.,CASSPPGGRWNIQYF,TGTGCCAGCAGTCCACCGGGGGGCCGGTGGAACATTCAGTACTTC
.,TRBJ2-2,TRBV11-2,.,CASSLQAGNTGELFF,TGTGCCAGCAGCTTACAAGCGGGGAACACCGGGGAGCTGTTTTTT
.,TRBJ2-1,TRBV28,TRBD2,CASSSASGGSYNEQFF,TGTGCCAGCAGTTCGGCTAGCGGGGGCTCCTACAATGAGCAGTTCTTC
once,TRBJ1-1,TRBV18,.,CATSPSVENTEAFF,TGTGCCACCTCGCCGTCAGTTGAGAACACTGAAGCTTTCTTT
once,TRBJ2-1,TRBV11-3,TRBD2,CASSLVGGAINEQFF,TGTGCCAGCAGCTTAGTCGGGGGGGCCATCAATGAGCAGTTCTTC
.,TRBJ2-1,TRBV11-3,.,CASSSSGYNEQFF,TGTGCCAGCAGCTCTTCCGGGTACAATGAGCAGTTCTTC
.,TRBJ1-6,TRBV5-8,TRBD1,CASCRRDRNSPLHF,TGTGCCAGCTGCCGCCGGGACAGGAATTCACCCCTCCACTTT
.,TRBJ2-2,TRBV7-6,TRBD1,CASSLIPGQHPNTGELFF,TGTGCCAGCAGCTTAATACCGGGACAGCATCCCAACACCGGGGAGCTGTTTTTT
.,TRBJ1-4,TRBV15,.,CATSKGGNNEKLFF,TGTGCCACCAGCAAGGGGGGGAATAATGAAAAACTGTTTTTT
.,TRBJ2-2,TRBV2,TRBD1,CAGGPGQGATGELFF,TGTGCCGGAGGTCCGGGACAGGGGGCAACCGGGGAGCTGTTTTTT